Presented here are 2 T cell receptor beta chains from one specimen sequenced in a study of T cell repertoires in cytomegalovirus infection. From the reads, TCRdb called clonotypes with MiXCR, one entry per CDR3 protein. The sample has about 190,000 distinct CDR3 sequences, roughly 28% seen once. Sequencing was carried out using PBMCs. Source of these receptors: a human donor in good health (CMV status not recorded). Some clones in this sample may be carry-over from other donors' samples.

V and J are TRBV7-2 and TRBJ1-1; D gene ambiguous. The ends were cut back, 4 bases at V and 6 bases at J, with 12 bases in the middle. Per germline, CDR1 SGHTA and CDR2 FQGNSA. The CDR3 totals 13 residues. In nucleotides, the CDR3 is TGTGCCAGCAGCTCCCACTCGACGGCTGAAGCTTTCTTT. Protein sequence: CASSSHSTAEAFF.

About this clonotype itself: One end of the junction does not line up with germline, which may come from a read error. The chain joins TRBV5-1 to TRBJ2-5; D remains ambiguous. The germline V gene has CDR1 SGHRS and CDR2 YFSETQ. This CDR3 has 15 amino acids. The CDR3 reads CASSLAVTEQETLYF. For the CDR3, the DNA is TGCGCCAGCAGCTTGGCCGTGACGGAACAAGAGACCCTGTACTTC.